Below, 3 T cell receptor beta chains from the same sample are listed, as sequenced in a study of persistence of HIV-infected CD4 T cells (dated by TCRdb to the early 2020s). According to the study, the label for this sample's treatment or condition signals: suppressive antiretroviral therapy. A pool of overlapping HIV-1 Gag 15-mer peptides, at 0.75 to 1 ug per peptide per mL, was used to stimulate the cells. Memory CD4+ T cells that did not respond, being CD40L-negative, CD69-negative and CD45RO-high, were sorted as memory populations depleted of antigen-responding cells. For these TCRs, the target antigens are not known. TCRbeta repertoires were sequenced from genomic DNA with the immunoSEQ hsTCRB assay version 4 in survey mode. TCRdb obtained this table from immuneACCESS and retained in-frame rearrangements with V and J assigned. These tables miss some clones; where compared with another copy, unresolved V genes account for less than half of the shortfall, and the remainder is unexplained. For this sample there are tens of thousands of clones; over 60% appear just once. The biggest ten clones account for approximately 1.7% of the sample.

The sample here was CD4+ T cells sorted from PBMCs after approximately 19-hour stimulation, taken from a patient who received antiretroviral therapy. What this sample's cell subset or site label stands for: CD40L-CD69- CD45RO-high memory CD4 T cells not responding to Gag peptides. These receptor sequences come from an adult man with HIV who was CMV-seropositive.

The gene calls are TRBV11-2 and TRBJ2-7; 10 nucleotides agree with TRBD2. The length of the CDR3 is 15 residues. Germline CDR1 and CDR2: SGHAT and FQNNGV. The V and J ends lost 1 base and 3 bases, in that order; junction bases with no gene match: 3. The CDR3 sequence is CASSLAVAGGYEQYF. The CDR3 DNA sequence: TGTGCCAGCAGCTTAGCTGTAGCGGGGGGCTACGAGCAGTACTTC. The full variable domain, in which reference TRBV11-2 and TRBJ2-7 provide the parts outside the CDR3, is EAGVAQSPRYKIIEKRQSVAFWCNPISGHATLYWYQQILGQGPKLLIQFQNNGVVDDSQLPKDRFSAERLKGVDSTLKIQPAKLEDSAVYLCASSLAVAGGYEQYFGPGTRLTVT.

This sequence joins TRBV10-3 and TRBJ2-1; TRBD1 matches 8 bases. The CDR3 consists of 15 residues. CDR1 ENHRY and CDR2 SYGVKD come from the germline V gene. J lost 9 bases, V lost 6 bases, and 13 bases had no gene match. CDR3 DNA sequence: TGTGCCATCAGCGCCACCGGACAGGGAAGCACTGAGCAGTTCTTC. Protein sequence: CAISATGQGSTEQFF.

The chain uses TRBV3-1 (or the pseudogene TRBV3-2) and TRBJ1-2; 10 bases fit TRBD1. The CDR3 sequence is 15 residues long. V gave up 4 bases and J gave up 4 bases; unmatched junction bases: 6. The germline V gene encodes CDR1 LGHDT and CDR2 YNNKEL (reference sequence). The CDR3 region is CASSPGQGNGYGYTF. DNA for the CDR3: TGTGCCAGCAGCCCGGGACAGGGGAACGGCTATGGCTACACCTTC.